The 13 T cell receptor beta chains below all came from one sample that was sequenced in a study of blood T cell repertoires in COVID-19. The table came from immunoSEQ multiplex PCR; TCRdb's copy has only in-frame clones and leaves some out. The repertoire holds some 290,000 clones, with 90% as singletons. Material: PBMCs or T cells enriched from blood (not recorded which). The source of these receptors is a woman under 40 who had been exposed to COVID-19.

The J gene is TRBJ1-2, the V gene TRBV19; no firm D call. Germline CDR1 LNHDA, CDR2 SQIVND (reference sequence). Deletions cut 4 bases from V and 14 bases from J, with 26 bases between. The CDR3 totals 15 residues. CDR3 sequence reads: CASSNPMEATLTKTF. The CDR3, as DNA: TGTGCCAGTAGTAACCCGATGGAAGCGACTCTCACCAAGACCTTC.

V and J are TRBV20-1 and TRBJ1-1, with D maybe TRBD1 (5 bases). The CDR3 contains 13 residues. Trimming stripped 3 bases from V and 0 bases from J, with 8 bases between. Per the germline V gene, CDR1 is DFQATT and CDR2 is SNEGSKA (reference sequence). The CDR3, as DNA: TGCAGTGCTAGTCAGGGCTTGAACACTGAAGCTTTCTTT. Residues: CSASQGLNTEAFF.

The V and J genes are TRBV5-6 and TRBJ2-2; 9 nucleotides match TRBD1. CDR1 SGHDT and CDR2 YYEEEE come from the germline V gene. This CDR3 comprises 16 residues. V lost 2 bases to trimming and J lost 4 bases; unmatched junction nucleotides: 6. The CDR3 loop is CASSLLGTGRTGELFF. For the CDR3, the DNA is TGTGCCAGCAGCTTATTAGGGACAGGGCGCACCGGGGAGCTGTTTTTT.

Points on this clone: Other DNA sequences in the sample encode the same CDR3. The chain recombines TRBV11-1 with TRBJ1-2, with a tentative D call TRBD1 (5 bases). V was clipped by 1 base and J by 5 bases, with 8 bases between them. CDR1 and CDR2 from the germline V gene are SGHAT and FQDESV (reference sequence). This CDR3 has 13 residues. The CDR3 reads CASSLGQNYGYTF. The CDR3 coding sequence is TGTGCCAGCAGCTTAGGACAGAATTATGGCTACACCTTC.

The chain couples TRBV6-5 to TRBJ1-6; 7 nucleotides align to TRBD1. The CDR3 has 15 amino acids. V dropped 8 bases and J dropped 4; count of bases not matched to a gene: 8. From germline, CDR1 is MNHEY and CDR2 SVGAGI. The CDR3 DNA reads TGTGCCAGCCTCGACAGGGTATTTTATAATTCACCCCTCCACTTT. Protein sequence: CASLDRVFYNSPLHF.

The chain carries TRBV7-9 and TRBJ2-7; TRBD2 matches 7 bases. With V trimmed by 8 bases and J by 3 bases, 7 bases remained unmatched. Germline V gene sequence: CDR1 SEHNR, CDR2 FQNEAQ (reference sequence). The CDR3 extends over 13 amino acids. CDR3 sequence (DNA): TGTGCCAGCGAGAGCGGGGTGAACTACGAGCAGTACTTC. Translating it yields CASESGVNYEQYF. Full variable domain (missing parts from reference TRBV7-9 and TRBJ2-7): DTGVSQNPRHKITKRGQNVTFRCDPISEHNRLYWYRQTLGQGPEFLTYFQNEAQLEKSRLLSDRFSAERPKGSFSTLEIQRTEQGDSAMYLCASESGVNYEQYFGPGTRLTVT.

The chain uses TRBV19 and TRBJ2-3, with D possibly TRBD2 on 6 matching bases. Per the germline V gene, CDR1 is LNHDA and CDR2 is SQIVND (reference sequence). CDR3 length equals 16 residues. The V end lost 9 bases, the J end lost 5 bases, and 24 bases lay between the germline ends. The CDR3 nucleotides are TGTGCCAGCCATAGCGGACGGTCGAGGAGGGGAGATACGCAGTATTTT. Residues: CASHSGRSRRGDTQYF.

The J gene is TRBJ2-3, the V gene TRBV30; a possible D gene is TRBD2 (7 bases). CDR1 is GTSNPN and CDR2 is SVGIG in the germline V gene (reference sequence). The CDR3 length is 15 residues. V dropped 3 bases and J dropped 3 bases, with 16 bases sitting between them. The DNA of the CDR3 is TGTGCCTGGAGGTTAGGGGGGCGGGGGACAGATACGCAGTATTTT. Residues: CAWRLGGRGTDTQYF.

The chain is built from TRBV2 and TRBJ2-7; 12 nucleotides line up with TRBD2. Per germline, CDR1 SNHLY and CDR2 FYNNEI. Trimming took 3 bases from V and 9 from J; bases not matched to a gene: 6. CDR3 size: 14 residues. The CDR3 sequence is CASSETSGGAGQYF. The DNA of the CDR3 is TGTGCCAGCAGTGAGACTAGCGGGGGCGCGGGGCAGTACTTC.

The genes are TRBV5-6 and TRBJ2-4; possibly TRBD1 for D (6 bases). The CDR3 is 15 amino acids. Between the trimmed V and J ends, which lost 3 bases and 0 bases, there was a span of 10 bases. Germline CDR1 SGHDT, CDR2 YYEEEE. The CDR3 DNA reads as TGTGCCAGCAGCTCGGGACATACAGCCAAAAACATTCAGTACTTC. Its translation is CASSSGHTAKNIQYF. Filled out from reference TRBV5-6 and TRBJ2-4, the complete variable domain reads DAGVTQSPTHLIKTRGQQVTLRCSPKSGHDTVSWYQQALGQGPQFIFQYYEEEERQRGNFPDRFSGHQFPNYSSELNVNALLLGDSALYLCASSSGHTAKNIQYFGAGTRLSVL.

This clone was counted a few times. V usage is TRBV4-1 and J usage is TRBJ2-7; TRBD1 agrees at 8 bases. V was clipped by 0 bases and J by 4 bases; unmatched bases: 5. The CDR3 runs to 15 residues. CDR1 is MGHRA and CDR2 is YSYEKL in the germline V gene. The CDR3 nucleotides are TGCGCCAGCAGCCAAGAACGTCACAGGGGGTACGAGCAGTACTTC. Its translation is CASSQERHRGYEQYF.

In the case of this clone: Other DNA variants within this sample encode the same CDR3. This chain links TRBV27 with TRBJ1-1; TRBD1 matches at 7 bases. The CDR3 is made up of 13 amino acids. The V segment lost 5 bases and the J segment 0 bases; nucleotides outside the gene matches: 0. Germline assignment: CDR1 MNHEY and CDR2 SMNVEV (reference sequence). The CDR3, as DNA: TGTGCCAGCAGTAGGGGGCTGAACACTGAAGCTTTCTTT. It translates to CASSRGLNTEAFF.

The chain links TRBV29-1 to TRBJ2-3, with a possible D match to TRBD1 (5 bases). Trimming stripped 5 bases from V and 1 base from J, with 10 bases between. The CDR3 sequence is 13 residues long. The V gene's germline CDR1 is SQVTM and CDR2 ANQGSEA. For the CDR3, the DNA is TGCAGCGTTCCCGGCAGGGGCACAGATACGCAGTATTTT. Protein: CSVPGRGTDTQYF.